This paragraph covers one T cell receptor (beta chain) sequence. This specimen belongs to a study of blood T cell repertoires in COVID-19. Looking at the study overall: Samples of COVID-19 (acute and convalescent) were obtained from the United States, Italy and Spain. In each case, the material was cDNA or gDNA derived from T cells, B-cell-depleted T cells, or PBMCs.

Per the original data handling: The authors estimated nucleated cell counts from reference gene primer amplification. Produced via immunoSEQ multiplex PCR; TCRdb's table is partial and in-frame only. For V, J and clone size, that table is used; D and trimming come from the DNA. The sample records around 250,000 clones, approximately 90% being singletons. V lost 0 bases and J 0 bases, leaving 12 bases between the germline ends. From germline, CDR1 is LGHDT and CDR2 YNNKEL (reference sequence). There are 17 residues in the CDR3. The rearrangement links TRBV3-1 (or the pseudogene TRBV3-2) to TRBJ2-1; perhaps TRBD1 as D (6 bases). The sequence derives from a woman aged 25 to 45 with active or convalescent COVID-19. Sample: peripheral blood. CDR3 DNA sequence: TGTGCCAGCAGCCAAGATATAAGGGGGACCTCCTACAATGAGCAGTTCTTC. It is translated as CASSQDIRGTSYNEQFF.